The present T cell receptor beta chain was sequenced within a study of T cell responses to AZD1222 COVID-19 vaccine. Study context: Second-dose intervals of approximately 4 or approximately 12 weeks were pooled.

TCRdb keeps only in-frame clones here, not all; method: immunoSEQ multiplex PCR. Of 120,000 or so clones in the sample, 85% to 95% were seen once. This clone was detected a few times. Per the germline V gene, CDR1 is GTSNPN and CDR2 is SVGIG (reference sequence). The CDR3 consists of 11 residues. The J segment lost 12 bases and the V segment lost 2 bases, leaving 5 bases of the junction unmatched. This chain uses TRBV30 with TRBJ1-1; 8 nucleotides agree with TRBD1. The clonotype originates from an adult in good health. Sample: peripheral blood, taken on day 0 of AZD1222 vaccination. The CDR3 bases are TGTGCCTGGAGTTTACGGACAGGGACTTTCTTT. This codes for CAWSLRTGTFF.